These T cell receptor beta chains were read from a single sample in a study of cytomegalovirus exposure and HLA in healthy donors. The table came from immunoSEQ multiplex PCR; TCRdb's copy has only in-frame clones and leaves some out. The table has about 120,000 clones, 80% to 90% seen once; the top ten hold around 1.9%. The sample consisted of PBMCs. These receptors were taken from a middle-aged man in good health and CMV-seronegative. The CDR3 runs from the conserved cysteine through the conserved F or W. D genes are given only for firm matches.

v_call,d_call,j_call,cdr3_length,cdr3_nt,cdr3_aa
TRBV27,-,TRBJ1-2,15,TGTGCCAGCAGTTTGTGGGGCACAGCTAACTATGGCTACACCTTC,CASSLWGTANYGYTF
TRBV18,-,TRBJ1-1,13,TGTGCCAGCTCAGAGGGGGTTGGAACTGAAGCTTTCTTT,CASSEGVGTEAFF
TRBV13,TRBD1,TRBJ2-5,17,TGTGCCAGCAGCTACTACCGGGACAGAGGCTCCCAAGAGACCCAGTACTTC,CASSYYRDRGSQETQYF
TRBV7-6,-,TRBJ1-5,17,TGTGCCAGCAGCTTACTCCCGAATCAGGAGGGCGACCAGCCCCAGCATTTT,CASSLLPNQEGDQPQHF
TRBV9,TRBD2,TRBJ2-3,14,TGTGCCAGCAGCTTACTAGCGGGGTTGGATACGCAGTATTTT,CASSLLAGLDTQYF
TRBV14,TRBD1,TRBJ1-6,16,TGTGCCAGCAGCCGAAAGGGACAGGGGGCTGGTTCACCCCTCCACTTT,CASSRKGQGAGSPLHF
TRBV5-4,TRBD2,TRBJ2-6,18,TGTGCCAGCAGCATCGGACTAGCGGGAGTCGAAGGGGCCAACGTCCTGACTTTC,CASSIGLAGVEGANVLTF
TRBV29-1,TRBD1,TRBJ2-7,15,TGCAGCGTTGGGACAGGGGGCGCGGGAGGAACTGAGCAGTACTTC,CSVGTGGAGGTEQYF
TRBV7-6,TRBD1,TRBJ1-1,16,TGTGCCAGCAGCCGATCCTCCGGGACAGAGAACACTGAAGCTTTCTTT,CASSRSSGTENTEAFF
TRBV11-2,TRBD2,TRBJ2-2,16,TGTGCCAGCAGCTTAGGTGTCGGGAGGGCCACCGGGGAGCTGTTTTTT,CASSLGVGRATGELFF
TRBV5-1,-,TRBJ1-6,14,TGCGCCAGCTCGTCAGGGCTTTCGGATTCACCCCTCCACTTT,CASSSGLSDSPLHF